A single sample gave rise to the 21 T cell receptor beta chains below, sequenced in a study of cytomegalovirus exposure and HLA in healthy donors. The PCR had 60 Vbeta and 13 Jbeta primers. Repertoires were generated with immunoSEQ multiplex PCR, while TCRdb's copy carries only in-frame clones and drops some. The data contain 130,000 to 150,000 clones, about 74% of them seen just once; the ten biggest clones take up 3.5% to 5%. The sequencing sample was made of PBMCs. The receptors here all came from a man aged 18 to 29 in good health and CMV-seropositive.

The chain has TRBV19 and TRBJ1-4; 9 bases are shared with TRBD1. The V and J ends lost 6 bases and 8 bases, in that order; junction bases with no gene match: 7. The CDR3 consists of 14 residues. Germline V gene lookup returns CDR1 LNHDA and CDR2 SQIVND (reference sequence). CDR3 sequence: CASSTGTGNEKLFF. In nucleotides, the CDR3 is TGTGCCAGTAGCACCGGGACAGGGAACGAAAAACTGTTTTTT.

The rearrangement uses TRBV5-6 and TRBJ2-7; 9 bases are shared with TRBD1. Germline V gene lookup returns CDR1 SGHDT and CDR2 YYEEEE. V gave up 7 bases and J gave up 5 bases; unmatched junction bases: 13. The CDR3 covers 15 residues. The CDR3 coding sequence is TGTGCCAGCTGGATTTACAGGGGGCCTTACGACGAGCAGTACTTC. It yields the protein CASWIYRGPYDEQYF.

This sequence joins TRBV19 and TRBJ1-3, with TRBD1 matching over 7 bases. Per germline, CDR1 LNHDA and CDR2 SQIVND (reference sequence). This CDR3 contains 14 residues. Unmatched junction bases numbered 6, after V lost 6 bases and J lost 4 bases. The CDR3 here is CASRDRASGNTIYF. DNA for the CDR3: TGTGCCAGTAGAGACAGGGCTTCAGGAAACACCATATATTTT.

The CDR3 DNA follows: TGCGCCAGCAGCCCCTCGTTAGCGGGGGTAGGAGATACGCAGTATTTT. Protein: CASSPSLAGVGDTQYF. The chain employs TRBV10-1 and TRBJ2-3; 9 bases agree with TRBD2. CDR3 length equals 16 residues. Germline values: CDR1 WNHNN, CDR2 SYGVQD (reference sequence). Trimming removed 6 bases from V and 5 bases from J; junction bases left unmatched: 12.

This clone was picked up one time. This rearrangement joins TRBV2 to TRBJ2-1; TRBD2 matches 8 bases. Germline V gene data show CDR1 as SNHLY and CDR2 as FYNNEI. This CDR3 contains 12 residues. The V and J ends lost 6 bases and 9 bases, in that order; junction bases with no gene match: 4. The DNA for the CDR3 is TGTGCCAGCAGGGGACTAGTTGGTGAGCAGTTCTTC. It specifies CASRGLVGEQFF.

CDR3 protein: CASSLFATTDSYNEQFF. CDR3 nucleotides: TGTGCCAGCAGTTTATTCGCGACTACAGATTCCTACAATGAGCAGTTCTTC. This sequence joins TRBV27 and TRBJ2-1, with D tentatively TRBD2 (5 bases). CDR3 size: 17 residues. CDR1 MNHEY and CDR2 SMNVEV come from the germline V gene (reference sequence). Trimming took off 1 base at V and 1 base at J, with 14 bases between the two ends.

The chain links TRBV19 to TRBJ1-5, with 9 bases matching TRBD1. Germline values: CDR1 LNHDA, CDR2 SQIVND (reference sequence). The J segment lost 5 bases and the V segment lost 4 bases, leaving 3 bases of the junction unmatched. This CDR3 has 14 residues. CDR3 DNA sequence: TGTGCCAGTAGTACTCGACAGGGGGATCAGCCCCAGCATTTT. As protein: CASSTRQGDQPQHF.

This rearrangement joins TRBV5-6 to TRBJ2-1; 9 bases align to TRBD2. There are 16 residues in the CDR3. Trimming took 5 bases from V and 4 from J; bases not matched to a gene: 10. Germline V gene data show CDR1 as SGHDT and CDR2 as YYEEEE. CDR3 DNA sequence: TGTGCCAGCAGTCGTGGCACAAGCGGGAGGTACAATGAGCAGTTCTTC. Translating it yields CASSRGTSGRYNEQFF. Filled out from reference TRBV5-6 and TRBJ2-1, the complete variable domain reads DAGVTQSPTHLIKTRGQQVTLRCSPKSGHDTVSWYQQALGQGPQFIFQYYEEEERQRGNFPDRFSGHQFPNYSSELNVNALLLGDSALYLCASSRGTSGRYNEQFFGPGTRLTVL.

The chain has TRBV5-1 and TRBJ2-3; D perhaps matches TRBD1 (5 bases). Deletions cut 0 bases from V and 2 bases from J, with 13 bases between. This CDR3 has 16 amino acids. CDR1 is SGHRS, CDR2 YFSETQ, per germline. The CDR3 protein is CASSLVGVTNTDTQYF. In DNA, the CDR3 is TGCGCCAGCAGCTTGGTAGGGGTCACAAACACAGATACGCAGTATTTT.

The chain employs TRBV7-8 and TRBJ2-4, with D perhaps TRBD2 (6 bases). V was cut by 4 bases and J by 1 base, with 14 bases left in between. CDR3 length: 16 residues. Germline V gene data show CDR1 as SGHVS and CDR2 as FQNEAQ. CDR3: CASSSPGDWAKNIQYF. For the CDR3, the DNA is TGTGCCAGCAGCTCCCCGGGGGATTGGGCCAAAAACATTCAGTACTTC.

The table lists this clone with a count of one. The CDR3 DNA is TGCGCCAGCAGCTCAACAGCGAACACTGAAGCTTTCTTT. It specifies CASSSTANTEAFF. This rearrangement joins TRBV5-1 to TRBJ1-1; D is unresolved. Germline CDR1 SGHRS, CDR2 YFSETQ. Trimming removed 3 bases at V and 1 base at J, with 7 bases between. The CDR3 extends over 13 amino acids.

The chain links TRBV9 to TRBJ2-7; TRBD1 aligns across 10 bases. This CDR3 is 15 amino acids long. Germline CDR1 SGDLS, CDR2 YYNGEE. V trimming: 3 bases; J trimming: 4 bases; junction bases outside the gene matches: 7. CDR3: CASSAGTGDGYEQYF. Written as DNA, the CDR3 is TGTGCCAGCAGCGCCGGGACAGGGGACGGGTACGAGCAGTACTTC.

In this sample, this clone turned up once. The chain couples TRBV29-1 to TRBJ1-1; D possibly corresponds to TRBD1 (5 bases). CDR3 length equals 14 residues. CDR1 is SQVTM and CDR2 is ANQGSEA in the germline V gene. The V end lost 7 bases, the J end lost 1 base, and 16 bases lay between the germline ends. CDR3 residues: CSATLGQKNTEAFF. CDR3 nucleotide sequence: TGCAGCGCTACCCTGGGGCAGAAGAACACTGAAGCTTTCTTT.

This clone was counted a few times. V and J are TRBV19 and TRBJ1-1; no reliable D call. This CDR3 has 13 amino acids. V lost 1 base and J 3 bases, leaving 6 bases between the germline ends. CDR1 and CDR2 from the germline V gene are LNHDA and SQIVND (reference sequence). CDR3 in DNA: TGTGCCAGTAGTATAGTGGCTTACACTGAAGCTTTCTTT. Amino acids: CASSIVAYTEAFF.

The V call is TRBV5-6, the J call TRBJ1-2; TRBD1 is a possible D gene (5 bases). The CDR3 extends over 14 amino acids. V lost 5 bases and J lost 5, with 16 bases in between. Germline V gene data show CDR1 as SGHDT and CDR2 as YYEEEE. The CDR3 reads CASRRGGTGYGYTF. DNA of the CDR3: TGTGCCAGCAGGAGGGGAGGGACGGGTTATGGCTACACCTTC.

The rearrangement links TRBV7-2 to TRBJ1-5; D might be TRBD1 (5 bases). The germline V gene encodes CDR1 SGHTA and CDR2 FQGNSA. V dropped 3 bases and J dropped 3 bases, with 21 bases sitting between them. The CDR3 has 18 amino acids. The CDR3 region is CASSFSLVRADNNQPQHF. CDR3 DNA: TGTGCCAGCAGCTTTTCTCTTGTTAGGGCGGACAACAATCAGCCCCAGCATTTT.

This clone has a single count. The V call is TRBV7-9, the J call TRBJ2-2; 8 bases align to TRBD2. The CDR3 spans 16 residues. Germline CDR1 is SEHNR and CDR2 is FQNEAQ (reference sequence). The J segment lost 5 bases and the V segment lost 1 base, leaving 6 bases of the junction unmatched. CDR3 nucleotides: TGTGCCAGCAGCTTAGGTCGGGGGGGCCGGACCGGGGAGCTGTTTTTT. It translates to CASSLGRGGRTGELFF. The full variable domain, in which reference TRBV7-9 and TRBJ2-2 provide the parts outside the CDR3, is DTGVSQNPRHKITKRGQNVTFRCDPISEHNRLYWYRQTLGQGPEFLTYFQNEAQLEKSRLLSDRFSAERPKGSFSTLEIQRTEQGDSAMYLCASSLGRGGRTGELFFGEGSRLTVL.

This clone appeared a single time. The rearrangement uses TRBV6-5 and TRBJ2-7; 7 bases map to TRBD1. The V and J ends lost 6 bases and 9 bases, in that order; junction bases with no gene match: 14. CDR1 is MNHEY, CDR2 SVGAGI, per germline. This CDR3 spans 14 amino acids. The CDR3, as DNA: TGTGCCAGCAGGCCACGTCAGGGGGTCGCGGGGCAGTACGTC. It is translated as CASRPRQGVAGQYV.

This clone was detected a few times. The chain employs TRBV13 and TRBJ2-3, with 12 nucleotides matching TRBD2. Germline values: CDR1 PRHDT, CDR2 FYEKMQ (reference sequence). The length of the CDR3 is 16 residues. The V segment lost 5 bases and the J segment 4 bases; nucleotides outside the gene matches: 7. CDR3 nucleotides: TGTGCCAGCAGCCGCCGGACTAGCGGGGCACCAGATACGCAGTATTTT. Encoded protein: CASSRRTSGAPDTQYF. Using reference TRBV13 and TRBJ2-3 for the parts outside the CDR3, the full variable domain is AAGVIQSPRHLIKEKRETATLKCYPIPRHDTVYWYQQGPGQDPQFLISFYEKMQSDKGSIPDRFSAQQFSDYHSELNMSSLELGDSALYFCASSRRTSGAPDTQYFGPGTRLTVL.

The rearrangement joins TRBV4-3 to TRBJ2-7; 7 positions match TRBD2. The CDR3 is 11 residues long. Germline loops: CDR1 LGHNA, CDR2 YSLEER. Unmatched junction bases numbered 0, after V lost 4 bases and J lost 6 bases. The DNA for the CDR3 is TGCGCCAGCAGCCGGGGGGGCGAGCAGTACTTC. Protein: CASSRGGEQYF.

This clone occurred a few times. This chain joins TRBV19 and TRBJ2-6; D gene unclear. CDR3 length: 13 residues. Between the trimmed V and J ends, which lost 6 bases and 1 base, there was a span of 4 bases. Per germline, CDR1 LNHDA and CDR2 SQIVND (reference sequence). DNA for the CDR3: TGTGCCAGTAGGTTATCTGGGGCCAACGTCCTGACTTTC. Translating it yields CASRLSGANVLTF.